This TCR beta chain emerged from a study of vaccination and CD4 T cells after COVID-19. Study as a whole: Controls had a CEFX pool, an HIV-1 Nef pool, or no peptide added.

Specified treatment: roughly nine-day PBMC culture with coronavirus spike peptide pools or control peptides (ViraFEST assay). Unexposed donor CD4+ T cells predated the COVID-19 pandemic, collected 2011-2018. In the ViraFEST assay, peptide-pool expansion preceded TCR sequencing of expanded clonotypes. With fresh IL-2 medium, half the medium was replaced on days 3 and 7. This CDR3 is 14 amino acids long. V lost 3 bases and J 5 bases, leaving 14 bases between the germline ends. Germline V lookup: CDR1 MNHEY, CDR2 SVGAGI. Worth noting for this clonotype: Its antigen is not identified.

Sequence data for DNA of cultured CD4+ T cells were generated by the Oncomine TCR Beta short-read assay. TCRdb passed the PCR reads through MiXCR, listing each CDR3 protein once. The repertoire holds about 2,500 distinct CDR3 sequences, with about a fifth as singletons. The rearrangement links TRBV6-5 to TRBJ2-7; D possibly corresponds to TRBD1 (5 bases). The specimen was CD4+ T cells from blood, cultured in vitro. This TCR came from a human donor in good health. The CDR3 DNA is TGTGCCAGCAGTTATATGGGCCGGACACACGAGCAGTACTTC. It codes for CASSYMGRTHEQYF.